This T cell receptor (beta chain) was recovered during a study of OX40 agonist ivuxolimab in advanced cancers. At the level of the study: Ivuxolimab is a fully human IgG2 antibody that activates OX40 (CD134). At doses from 0.01 to 10 mg/kg, patients were given intravenous ivuxolimab every 2 weeks.

Only in-frame clones appear in the TCRdb table, and some are missing; sequencing was by immunoSEQ multiplex PCR. The sample records roughly 110,000 clones, approximately 90% being singletons. Patients with autoimmune history or systemic immunosuppression were excluded. As for this clone: Its matching antigen is unknown.

The CDR3 is 16 residues long. Germline CDR1 reads SGHNT; CDR2 reads YYREEE (reference sequence). V lost 0 bases to trimming and J lost 1 base; unmatched junction nucleotides: 2. Findings and caveats of the study: The study found that CD8+ T cells averaged more expanded clones than CD4+.

The chain combines TRBV5-4 with TRBJ2-2, with 8 bases matching TRBD1. The receptor comes from an adult with an advanced solid tumor such as melanoma, head and neck, liver or kidney cancer. The starting material was CD4+ or CD8+ T cells sorted from blood, obtained in a trial of the OX40 agonist ivuxolimab. For the CDR3, the DNA is TGTGCCAGCAGCTTGGGAACAGGGGGGAACACCGGGGAGCTGTTTTTT. Translation: CASSLGTGGNTGELFF.